This T cell receptor (beta chain) was recorded in a study of cytomegalovirus exposure and HLA in healthy donors. 13 Jbeta primers and 60 Vbeta primers were used for the PCR. Profiled with immunoSEQ multiplex PCR; TCRdb holds only in-frame clones, not every one. The sample shows 100,000 to 150,000 clones, approximately 80% of them seen only once. The ends lost 0 bases at V and 3 bases at J; junction bases unmatched: 8. This CDR3 comprises 17 residues. The germline gives CDR1 SGHDT, CDR2 YYEEEE. In this sample, this clone turned up a few times. The chain is built from TRBV5-6 and TRBJ2-1; TRBD2 matches 8 bases. The material sequenced was PBMCs. This receptor was obtained from a man younger than 30 in good health and CMV-seronegative. CDR3 nucleotides: TGTGCCAGCAGCTTGGGTCTCGCGGGGGGACTCTACAATGAGCAGTTCTTC. Translated: CASSLGLAGGLYNEQFF.